This TCR beta chain comes out of a study of molecular identifiers for immune sequencing clone quantification. Study background: Naive CD8 cell RNA, from roughly 20,000 or 100,000 cells, was split five ways in replicates, with four sequenced. Study results and limitations: Effector cells had over 97% of their molecules in clones above 20 RNA copies, while naive cells had under 1%.

Naive CD8 T cells were picked out by sorting for CD8+CD4-CCR7+CD45RA+. Bulk libraries came from a prior protocol with listed TCR primers. TCRdb analysed the PCR reads with MiXCR anew, one entry per CDR3 protein. The sample consists of 600,000 to 650,000 distinct CDR3 sequences, about 20% of them appearing once. From germline, CDR1 is LGHNA and CDR2 YSLEER. V lost 0 bases and J lost 0, with 5 bases in between. CDR3 length equals 14 residues. This clonotype was seen ten or more times. What it binds is not known. The rearrangement joins TRBV4-3 to TRBJ1-1, with unresolved D. The specimen was naive CD8+ T cells from blood, with Jurkat cell RNA spiked in. As to subset: FACS-sorted CD8+CD4-CCR7+CD45RA+ naive T cells. The clonotype was recovered from a human donor in good health. Some libraries in this study had Jurkat cell RNA spiked in. The CDR3 DNA reads TGCGCCAGCAGCCAAGAAAATCTGAACACTGAAGCTTTCTTT. It is translated as CASSQENLNTEAFF.